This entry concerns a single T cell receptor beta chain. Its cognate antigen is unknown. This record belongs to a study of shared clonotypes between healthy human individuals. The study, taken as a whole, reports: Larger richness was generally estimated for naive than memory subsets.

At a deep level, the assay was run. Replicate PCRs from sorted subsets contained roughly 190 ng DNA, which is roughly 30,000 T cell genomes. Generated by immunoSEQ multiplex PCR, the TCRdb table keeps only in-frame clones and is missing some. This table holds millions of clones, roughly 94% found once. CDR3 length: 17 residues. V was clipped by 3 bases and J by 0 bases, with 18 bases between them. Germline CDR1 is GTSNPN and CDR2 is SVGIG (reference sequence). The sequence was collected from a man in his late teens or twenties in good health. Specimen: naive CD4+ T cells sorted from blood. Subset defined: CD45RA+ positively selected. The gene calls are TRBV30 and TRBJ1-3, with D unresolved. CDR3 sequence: CAWSVTRTSSSGNTIYF. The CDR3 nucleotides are TGTGCCTGGAGCGTTACTAGGACGTCGAGCTCTGGAAACACCATATATTTT.